The clone carrying this TCR beta chain appeared a few times. The antigen is not known. Sequencing targeted expressed TCRB transcripts, as all isolated RNA had been reverse transcribed. Sequencing was performed with immunoSEQ multiplex PCR; in TCRdb, only in-frame clones are kept and a portion is missing. The table lists about 160,000 clones, around 10% of them singletons. Each donor gave one heparinised blood draw averaging around 120 mL. Purity above 95% was achieved in all sorted populations. These data belong to a study of beta chain features in type 1 diabetes. General study results and limits: The influence of HLA type on TCRB rearrangement stayed undetermined. Moderate but significant shortening of TCRB CDR3s was recorded in all four CD4+ subsets from Type 1 diabetes patients.

This TCR was recovered from a man aged 30 to 45 with type 1 diabetes. The source material was central memory CD4+ T cells from blood.

The chain's CDR3 is CASSAYGGSAGELFF. CDR3 sequence (DNA): TGTGCCAGCAGTGCATATGGGGGGAGCGCCGGGGAGCTGTTTTTT. V is TRBV2 and J is TRBJ2-2; a possible D gene is TRBD2 (6 bases). V gave up 4 bases and J gave up 6 bases, with 15 bases separating them. This CDR3 spans 15 amino acids. Per the germline V gene, CDR1 is SNHLY and CDR2 is FYNNEI.